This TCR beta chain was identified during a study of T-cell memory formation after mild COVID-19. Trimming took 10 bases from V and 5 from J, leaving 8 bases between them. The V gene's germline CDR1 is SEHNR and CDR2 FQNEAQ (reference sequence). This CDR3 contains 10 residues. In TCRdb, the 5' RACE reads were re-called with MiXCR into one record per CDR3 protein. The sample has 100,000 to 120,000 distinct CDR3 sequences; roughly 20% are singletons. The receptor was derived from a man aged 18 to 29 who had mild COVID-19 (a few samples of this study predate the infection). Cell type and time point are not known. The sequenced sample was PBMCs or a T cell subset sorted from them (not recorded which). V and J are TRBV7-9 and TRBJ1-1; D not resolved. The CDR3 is CANGDTEAFF. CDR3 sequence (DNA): TGTGCCAACGGGGATACTGAAGCTTTCTTT.